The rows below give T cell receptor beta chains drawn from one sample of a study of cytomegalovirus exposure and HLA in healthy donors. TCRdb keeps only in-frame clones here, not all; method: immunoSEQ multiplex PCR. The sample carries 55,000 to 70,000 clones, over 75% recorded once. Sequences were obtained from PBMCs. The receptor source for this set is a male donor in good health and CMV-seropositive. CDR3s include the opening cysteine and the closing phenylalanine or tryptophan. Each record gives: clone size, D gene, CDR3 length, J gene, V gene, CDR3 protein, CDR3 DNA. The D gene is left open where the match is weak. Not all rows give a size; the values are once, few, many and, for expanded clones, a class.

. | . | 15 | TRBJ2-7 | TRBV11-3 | CASSPGQGRTYEQYF | TGTGCCAGCAGCCCCGGGCAGGGCCGCACCTACGAGCAGTACTTC
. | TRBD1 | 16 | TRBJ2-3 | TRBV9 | CASSSGARGLADTQYF | TGTGCCAGCAGCTCGGGGGCCAGGGGGCTGGCAGATACGCAGTATTTT
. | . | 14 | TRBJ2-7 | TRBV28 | CASSLGGASYEQYF | TGTGCCAGCAGTTTGGGTGGGGCTTCCTACGAGCAGTACTTC
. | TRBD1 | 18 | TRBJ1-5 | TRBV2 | CASSDVRGQGYSNQPQHF | TGTGCCAGCAGTGACGTAAGAGGACAGGGTTATAGCAATCAGCCCCAGCATTTT
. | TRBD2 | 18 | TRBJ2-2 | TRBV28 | CASSSRLAGGQNTGELFF | TGTGCCAGCAGTTCACGACTAGCGGGGGGCCAGAACACCGGGGAGCTGTTTTTT
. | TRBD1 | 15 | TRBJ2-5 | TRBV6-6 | CASSSSRGREETQYF | TGTGCCAGCAGTTCGTCGAGGGGGCGGGAAGAGACCCAGTACTTC
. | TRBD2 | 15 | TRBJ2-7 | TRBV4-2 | CASSQDWTSTYEQYF | TGTGCCAGCAGCCAAGATTGGACTAGCACATACGAGCAGTACTTC
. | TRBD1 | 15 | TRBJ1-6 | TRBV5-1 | CASSTGVAYNSPLHF | TGCGCCAGCTCGACAGGGGTGGCCTATAATTCACCCCTCCACTTT
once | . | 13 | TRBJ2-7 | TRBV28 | CASSFSGAYEQYF | TGTGCCAGCAGTTTTTCAGGCGCCTACGAGCAGTACTTC
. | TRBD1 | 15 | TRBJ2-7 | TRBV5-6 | CASSPLGQGAYEQYF | TGTGCCAGCAGCCCTTTGGGACAGGGGGCCTACGAGCAGTACTTC
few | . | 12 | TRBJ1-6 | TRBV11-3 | CASSSPGGALHF | TGTGCCAGCAGCTCCCCGGGCGGGGCCCTCCACTTT
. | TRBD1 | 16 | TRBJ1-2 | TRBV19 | CASSVDPGGNIYGYTF | TGTGCCAGTAGTGTCGATCCAGGGGGAAATATCTATGGCTACACCTTC
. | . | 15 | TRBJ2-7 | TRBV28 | CASSQLKRTAYEQYF | TGTGCCAGCAGCCAACTAAAACGGACAGCCTACGAGCAGTACTTC
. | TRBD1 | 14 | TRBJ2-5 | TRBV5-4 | CASSQDRVGETQYF | TGTGCCAGCAGCCAGGACAGGGTTGGGGAGACCCAGTACTTC
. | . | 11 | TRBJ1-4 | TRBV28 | CASSFNEKLFF | TGTGCCAGCAGCTTTAATGAAAAACTGTTTTTT
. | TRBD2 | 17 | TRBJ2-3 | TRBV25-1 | CASSESGLAGTSWAQYF | TGTGCCAGCAGTGAATCGGGACTAGCGGGGACATCATGGGCGCAGTATTTT
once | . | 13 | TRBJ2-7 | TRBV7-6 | CASSLTGGDEQYF | TGTGCCAGCAGCTTAACAGGGGGGGACGAGCAGTACTTC